This record looks at one TCR beta chain sequence and its context. Its antigen is undetermined. Primers: 60 Vbeta forward and 13 Jbeta reverse. Method: immunoSEQ multiplex PCR; TCRdb's copy keeps in-frame clones and lacks some. The data show approximately 110,000 clones, approximately 80% seen once. Germline-derived CDR1 and CDR2 are MDHEN and SYDVKM. The CDR3 loop spans 14 amino acids. The V segment lost 6 bases and the J segment 4 bases; nucleotides outside the gene matches: 2. This entry belongs to a study of cytomegalovirus exposure and HLA in healthy donors. Study results and limitations: The majority of CMV-associated TCR beta chains were reported as apparently HLA-restricted in a later analysis. Later analysis associated a missense DCLRE1C variant with TCR beta V- and J-gene trimming.

Sequenced material: PBMCs. The receptor was derived from a human donor in good health. J is TRBJ2-7 and V is TRBV28; 14 bases map to TRBD2. CDR3 nucleotide sequence: TGTGCCAGCAGGGGGACTAGCGGGAGTTACGAGCAGTACTTC. Translating gives CASRGTSGSYEQYF.